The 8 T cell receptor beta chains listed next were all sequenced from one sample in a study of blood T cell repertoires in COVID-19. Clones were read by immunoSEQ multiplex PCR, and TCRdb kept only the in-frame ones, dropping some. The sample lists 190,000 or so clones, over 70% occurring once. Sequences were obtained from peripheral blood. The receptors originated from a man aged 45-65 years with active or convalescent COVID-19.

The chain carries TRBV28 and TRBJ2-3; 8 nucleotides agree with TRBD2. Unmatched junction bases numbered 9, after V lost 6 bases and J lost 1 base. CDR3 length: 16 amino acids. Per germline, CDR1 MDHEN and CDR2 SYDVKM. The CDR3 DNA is TGTGCCAGCAGCCCCCTGGGGACTAGAGGCACAGATACGCAGTATTTT. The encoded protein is CASSPLGTRGTDTQYF.

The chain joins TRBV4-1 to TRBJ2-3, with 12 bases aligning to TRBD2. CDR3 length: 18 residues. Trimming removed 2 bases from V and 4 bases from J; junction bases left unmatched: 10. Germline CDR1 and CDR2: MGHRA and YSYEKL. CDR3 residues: CASSQIHSGTSGPDTQYF. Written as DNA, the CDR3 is TGCGCCAGCAGCCAAATACACTCCGGGACTAGCGGGCCAGATACGCAGTATTTT.

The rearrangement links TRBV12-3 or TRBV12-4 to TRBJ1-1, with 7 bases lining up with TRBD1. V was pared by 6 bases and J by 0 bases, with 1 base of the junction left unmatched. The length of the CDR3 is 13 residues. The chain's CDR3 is CASRDRLNTEAFF. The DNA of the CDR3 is TGTGCCAGCAGGGACAGGCTGAACACTGAAGCTTTCTTT.

The CDR3 DNA reads as TGTGCCAGCAGTTTACCCGGACAGGGTACCAAAAACATTCAGTACTTC. Translation gives CASSLPGQGTKNIQYF. V gene TRBV28 combines with J gene TRBJ2-4, with 8 bases fitting TRBD1. The CDR3 loop spans 16 amino acids. V trimming: 2 bases; J trimming: 2 bases; junction bases outside the gene matches: 5. Germline CDR1 MDHEN, CDR2 SYDVKM. Looking up the rest from reference TRBV28 and TRBJ2-4 gives the full variable domain: DVKVTQSSRYLVKRTGEKVFLECVQDMDHENMFWYRQDPGLGLRLIYFSYDVKMKEKGDIPEGYSVSREKKERFSLILESASTNQTSMYLCASSLPGQGTKNIQYFGAGTRLSVL.

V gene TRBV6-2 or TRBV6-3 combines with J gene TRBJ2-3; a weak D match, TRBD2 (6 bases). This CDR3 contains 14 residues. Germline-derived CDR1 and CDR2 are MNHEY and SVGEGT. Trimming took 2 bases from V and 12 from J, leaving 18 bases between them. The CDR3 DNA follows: TGTGCCAGCAGTTACCTTAGCGGCACACCCCCACAGTATTTT. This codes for CASSYLSGTPPQYF.

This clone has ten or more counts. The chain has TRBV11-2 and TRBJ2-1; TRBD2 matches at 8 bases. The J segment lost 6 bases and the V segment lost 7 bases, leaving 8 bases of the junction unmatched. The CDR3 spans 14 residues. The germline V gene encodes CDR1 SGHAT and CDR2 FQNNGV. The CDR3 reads CASTDLAGFNEQFF. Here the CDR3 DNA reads TGTGCCAGCACCGATCTAGCGGGCTTCAATGAGCAGTTCTTC.

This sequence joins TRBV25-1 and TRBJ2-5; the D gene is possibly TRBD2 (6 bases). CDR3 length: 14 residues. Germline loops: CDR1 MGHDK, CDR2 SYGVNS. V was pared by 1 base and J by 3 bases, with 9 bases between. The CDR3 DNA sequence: TGTGCCAGCAGTGAATGGGGCGGGGAAGAGACCCAGTACTTC. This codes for CASSEWGGEETQYF.

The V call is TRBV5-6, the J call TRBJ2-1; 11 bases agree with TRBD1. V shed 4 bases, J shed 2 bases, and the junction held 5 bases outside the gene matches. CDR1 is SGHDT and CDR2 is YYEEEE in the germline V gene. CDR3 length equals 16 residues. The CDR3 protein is CASSPGTGGPYNEQFF. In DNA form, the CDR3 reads TGTGCCAGCAGCCCGGGGACAGGGGGGCCCTACAATGAGCAGTTCTTC.